The present T cell receptor beta chain was sequenced within a study of T cell changes during pregnancy in multiple sclerosis (dated by TCRdb to between 2018 and 2021). About the study as a whole: In women with multiple sclerosis, the researchers looked at how the T cell repertoire shifted as pregnancy progressed.

The protocol used for the library was the immunoSEQ multiplex PCR assay. Sourced from immuneACCESS, this table was stored by TCRdb with only in-frame sequences that have V and J called. A share of the clones is absent; for the studies checked, an unresolved V gene accounts for under half, and the remainder has no known explanation. This sample gives around 60,000 clones in total; more than 85% of them show up just once. Of the sample, less than 3% falls within the top ten clones. About this clone itself: The antigen it binds to is not known. No per-base quality is available; no much larger clone lies one base away.

Counted from cysteine to phenylalanine, this CDR3 has 13 amino acids. The DNA shown is the 39-base CDR3, in frame from base 1. V is pared back by 4 bases and J by 8 bases, with 13 bases lying between the germline termini. CDR1 and CDR2 are drawn from the germline V gene: SGHRS, YFSETQ. Sequenced material: peripheral blood, taken in the third trimester of pregnancy. The clonotype comes from a female donor in good health, enrolled as a control in a pregnancy study. This receptor chain uses TRBV5-1 and TRBJ2-1; too little of a D gene remains to name it. The DNA is as follows: TGCGCCAGCAGCCCGACTGGATCCGATGAGCAGTTCTTC. This translates into CASSPTGSDEQFF.